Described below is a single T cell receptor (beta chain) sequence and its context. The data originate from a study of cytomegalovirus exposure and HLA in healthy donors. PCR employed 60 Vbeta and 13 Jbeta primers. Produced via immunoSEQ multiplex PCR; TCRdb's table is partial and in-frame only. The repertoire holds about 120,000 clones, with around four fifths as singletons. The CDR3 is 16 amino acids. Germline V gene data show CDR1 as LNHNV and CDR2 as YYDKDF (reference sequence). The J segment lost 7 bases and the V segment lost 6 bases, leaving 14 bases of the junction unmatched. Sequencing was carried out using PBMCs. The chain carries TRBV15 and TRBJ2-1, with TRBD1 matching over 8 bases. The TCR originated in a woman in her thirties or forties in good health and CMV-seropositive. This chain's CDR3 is CATRKIGRGQINEQFF. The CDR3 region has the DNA TGTGCCACCAGGAAGATTGGCAGGGGGCAAATAAATGAGCAGTTCTTC.